A single sample gave rise to the 11 T cell receptor beta chains below, sequenced in a study of CD8 T cells in Susac syndrome. RNA amounts of roughly 0.5 to 1 ug underwent reverse transcription with random hexamers. MiXCR, run by TCRdb on the immunoSEQ multiplex PCR reads, gives a single entry per CDR3 protein. This table holds 120,000 to 150,000 distinct CDR3 sequences, roughly 94% found once. The specimen sequenced was CD4+ T cells from PBMCs. Receptors were obtained from a human donor in good health.

The chain couples TRBV5-6 to TRBJ1-2, with TRBD1 as a possible D gene (6 bases). The germline CDR1 and CDR2 sequences are SGHDT and YYEEEE. This CDR3 spans 15 amino acids. The germline V and J ends were trimmed by 4 bases and 1 base, with 14 bases remaining between them. The CDR3 reads CASSVTGRDNYGYTF. DNA of the CDR3: TGTGCCAGCAGCGTAACAGGGAGAGATAACTATGGCTACACCTTC.

V gene TRBV9 combines with J gene TRBJ2-1; TRBD2 aligns across 14 bases. The CDR3 loop spans 16 amino acids. Germline V gene lookup returns CDR1 SGDLS and CDR2 YYNGEE. The trim removed 4 bases at V and 8 bases at J, leaving 8 bases unmatched. Here the CDR3 reads CASSSRLAGGPHEQFF. The CDR3 DNA is TGTGCCAGCAGCTCCCGACTAGCGGGAGGGCCGCATGAGCAGTTCTTC.

The J gene is TRBJ1-1, the V gene TRBV2, with TRBD1 identical over 9 bases. This CDR3 spans 15 amino acids. Unmatched junction bases numbered 5, after V lost 6 bases and J lost 0 bases. Germline V gives CDR1 SNHLY, CDR2 FYNNEI. In nucleotides, the CDR3 is TGTGCCAGCAGCCGGGACAGGGCTTTGAACACTGAAGCTTTCTTT. It is translated as CASSRDRALNTEAFF.

V usage is TRBV28 and J usage is TRBJ1-4, with TRBD1 matching over 7 bases. Germline V gives CDR1 MDHEN, CDR2 SYDVKM. CDR3 length equals 16 residues. Trimming took 2 bases from V and 5 from J; bases not matched to a gene: 8. This CDR3 reads CASSLTKTGRNEKLFF. In nucleotides, the CDR3 is TGTGCCAGCAGTTTAACCAAGACAGGGAGAAATGAAAAACTGTTTTTT.

The chain carries TRBV7-9 and TRBJ2-7, with 7 bases aligning to TRBD2. The CDR3 covers 13 residues. With 4 bases clipped from V and 4 bases from J, the junction kept 4 bases outside the gene matches. Germline CDR1 SEHNR, CDR2 FQNEAQ (reference sequence). This CDR3 is CASSSSGVYEQYF. The DNA of the CDR3 is TGTGCCAGCAGCTCCAGCGGGGTTTACGAGCAGTACTTC.

This clonotype came up once. V and J are TRBV6-1 and TRBJ1-1, with a possible D match to TRBD1 (6 bases). CDR1 is MNHNS, CDR2 SASEGT, per germline. V dropped 6 bases and J dropped 5 bases, with 16 bases sitting between them. The CDR3 length is 14 residues. The CDR3 spells CASRVQGWGTEAFF. DNA for the CDR3: TGTGCCAGCAGGGTACAGGGATGGGGGACTGAAGCTTTCTTT.

The genes are TRBV7-8 and TRBJ1-1, with 10 bases matching TRBD1. This CDR3 spans 17 amino acids. Germline CDR1 reads SGHVS; CDR2 reads FQNEAQ. V dropped 4 bases and J dropped 4; count of bases not matched to a gene: 12. The CDR3, as DNA: TGTGCCAGCAGCTCACGGGACAGGGGAGTGGAGGGCACTGAAGCTTTCTTT. This translates into CASSSRDRGVEGTEAFF.

V is TRBV5-4 and J is TRBJ2-5, with D tentatively TRBD2 (6 bases). Trimming took 4 bases from V and 5 from J, leaving 18 bases between them. The germline V gene encodes CDR1 SGHNT and CDR2 YYREEE (reference sequence). The CDR3 is 15 residues long. This CDR3 reads CASSTPGVGLETQYF. The DNA of the CDR3 is TGTGCCAGCAGCACCCCGGGGGTCGGGCTGGAGACCCAGTACTTC.

The CDR3 sequence is CASSYSRGLYEQYF. CDR3 coding DNA: TGTGCCAGCAGTTACTCCCGGGGACTCTACGAGCAGTACTTC. The rearrangement uses TRBV6-2 or TRBV6-3 and TRBJ2-7, with D perhaps matching TRBD2 (6 bases). Between the trimmed V and J ends, which lost 0 bases and 3 bases, there was a span of 9 bases. This CDR3 is 14 amino acids long. CDR1 and CDR2 (germline): MNHEY, SVGEGT.

The CDR3 loop reads CASRGTPVNYGYTF. Written as DNA, the CDR3 is TGTGCCAGCAGAGGGACGCCTGTTAACTATGGCTACACCTTC. This rearrangement joins TRBV6-1 to TRBJ1-2, with a tentative D call TRBD1 (5 bases). The germline gives CDR1 MNHNS, CDR2 SASEGT. Trimming took 6 bases from V and 1 from J, leaving 12 bases between them. The CDR3 consists of 14 residues.

The gene calls are TRBV25-1 and TRBJ1-1; no clear D gene. Trimming took 6 bases from V and 4 from J, leaving 9 bases between them. The CDR3 is 12 amino acids. Germline loops: CDR1 MGHDK, CDR2 SYGVNS. The CDR3: CASRGKVTEAFF. CDR3 nucleotide sequence: TGTGCCAGCAGGGGGAAAGTCACTGAAGCTTTCTTT. The complete variable domain, with remaining parts taken from reference TRBV25-1 and TRBJ1-1, reads EADIYQTPRYLVIGTGKKITLECSQTMGHDKMYWYQQDPGMELHLIHYSYGVNSTEKGDLSSESTVSRIRTEHFPLTLESARPSHTSQYLCASRGKVTEAFFGQGTRLTVV.